A selection of T cell receptor beta chains follows, all from one sample in a study of early T cells in non-severe SARS-CoV-2 infection. MiXCR was run by TCRdb on the 5' RACE reads, yielding one entry per CDR3 protein. The sample lists some 63,000 distinct CDR3 sequences, under 15% occurring once. The specimen was whole blood. The source of these receptors is an adult who was a healthcare worker with PCR-confirmed SARS-CoV-2 infection or an uninfected control (not recorded which). CDR3s include the opening cysteine and the closing phenylalanine or tryptophan. The order of the fields is V gene, clone size, J gene, CDR3 protein. Clone size, where shown, is once, few, many, or a class for clones that have expanded.

TRBV20-1	many	TRBJ2-3	CSAIIPSGDTQYF
TRBV19	many	TRBJ2-3	CASSRTSGRIDTQYF
TRBV4-2	many	TRBJ1-2	CASSQAGTQTNYGYTF
TRBV13	many	TRBJ2-1	CASSLMGEQFF
TRBV4-2	.	TRBJ1-1	CASSQDRGKYTEAFF
TRBV7-9	many	TRBJ2-4	CATTDGRENIQYF
TRBV18	many	TRBJ2-5	CASSTRMETQYF
TRBV7-3	.	TRBJ2-2	CASSLGNTGELFF
TRBV18	many	TRBJ1-5	CASSPDHNQPQHF
TRBV3-1	many	TRBJ2-6	CATQRQGRISGANVLIF
TRBV7-2	many	TRBJ2-3	CASSLALAGGRSTDTQYF
TRBV6-4	many	TRBJ2-3	CASSDSYSGGGTDTQYF
TRBV9	few	TRBJ2-1	CASSETGGVYNEQFF
TRBV12-3/TRBV12-4	many	TRBJ1-2	CASSLGGAENTNYGYTF
TRBV20-1	few	TRBJ2-1	CSALGTSGLYNEQFF
TRBV7-3	.	TRBJ1-2	CASSPGQGAIGYTF
TRBV7-9	few	TRBJ2-4	CASSLPAGDRLAKNIQYF
TRBV12-3/TRBV12-4	many	TRBJ2-1	CASSFNEQFF
TRBV4-1	many	TRBJ1-5	CASSQQETGVNQPQHF
TRBV7-8	.	TRBJ2-2	CASSPVGQTNTGELFF
TRBV10-3	many	TRBJ2-3	CAISEPTSWSTDTQYF
TRBV3-1	many	TRBJ2-5	CASSQDPQGLQETQYF
TRBV27	.	TRBJ1-4	CASSFGGDEKLFF
TRBV5-5	many	TRBJ1-4	CASSKDSATNEKLFF
TRBV19	many	TRBJ2-7	CASSFDRGSEQYF
TRBV6-6	many	TRBJ2-3	CASSYSRGGSTDTQYF
TRBV9	many	TRBJ2-2	CASSKAQGPNTGELFF
TRBV19	.	TRBJ1-1	CASSLSPAGLLLNTEAFF
TRBV4-2	many	TRBJ1-2	CASSQERAVGYGYTF
TRBV3-1	.	TRBJ1-1	CASTSPPETEAFF
TRBV6-6	many	TRBJ1-3	CASSYSQGAGNTIYF
TRBV29-1	few	TRBJ1-5	CSVGGEAQPQHF
TRBV9	many	TRBJ1-1	CASSVGPNTEAFF
TRBV9	.	TRBJ2-7	CASSLLEQYF
TRBV4-2	few	TRBJ2-7	CASSPLAGLPYEQYF
TRBV27	.	TRBJ2-2	CASSLSAPNTGELFF